The present T cell receptor (beta chain) was sequenced within a study of response to subunit inactivated influenza vaccine. General study results and limits: The authors offered the suggestion that each seasonal influenza vaccination recruits few new T cells.

This CDR3 spans 15 amino acids. Germline V gene sequence: CDR1 SGHTA, CDR2 FQGNSA. With 0 bases clipped from V and 5 bases from J, the junction kept 5 bases outside the gene matches. This clonotype was seen many times. What it binds is not known. TCRdb passed the RT-PCR reads through MiXCR, listing each CDR3 protein once. The table records roughly 160,000 distinct CDR3 sequences, approximately 10% of them present only once. The sequence was obtained from a middle-aged man who received an inactivated influenza vaccine. V is TRBV7-2 and J is TRBJ2-5; 8 positions match TRBD2. The starting material was non-naive T cells sorted from PBMCs, obtained more than 35 days after vaccination. The DNA for the CDR3 is TGTGCCAGCAGCTTAGCCCGGACTAGCAGGGAGACCCAGTACTTC. It yields the protein CASSLARTSRETQYF. The whole variable domain, filled in from reference TRBV7-2 and TRBJ2-5, reads GAGVSQSPSNKVTEKGKDVELRCDPISGHTALYWYRQSLGQGLEFLIYFQGNSAPDKSGLPSDRFSAERTGGSVSTLTIQRTQQEDSAVYLCASSLARTSRETQYFGPGTRLLVL.